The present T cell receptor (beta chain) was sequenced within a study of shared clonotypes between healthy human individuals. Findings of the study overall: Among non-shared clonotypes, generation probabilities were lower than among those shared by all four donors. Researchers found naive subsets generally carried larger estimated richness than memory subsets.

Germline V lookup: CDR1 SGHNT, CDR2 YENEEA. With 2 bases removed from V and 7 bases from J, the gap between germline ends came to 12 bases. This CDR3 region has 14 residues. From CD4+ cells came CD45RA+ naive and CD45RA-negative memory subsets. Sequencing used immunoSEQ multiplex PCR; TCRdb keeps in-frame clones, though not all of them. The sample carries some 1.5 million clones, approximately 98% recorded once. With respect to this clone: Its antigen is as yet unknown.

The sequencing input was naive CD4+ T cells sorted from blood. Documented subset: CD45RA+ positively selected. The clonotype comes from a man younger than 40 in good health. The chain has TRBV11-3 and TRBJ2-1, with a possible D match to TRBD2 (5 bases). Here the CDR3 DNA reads TGTGCCAGCAGCTTACGGGAAAGCGCTAATGAGCAGTTCTTC. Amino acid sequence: CASSLRESANEQFF. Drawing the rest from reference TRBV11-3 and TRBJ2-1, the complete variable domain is EAGVVQSPRYKIIEKKQPVAFWCNPISGHNTLYWYLQNLGQGPELLIRYENEEAVDDSQLPKDRFSAERLKGVDSTLKIQPAELGDSAVYLCASSLRESANEQFFGPGTRLTVL.